The 14 T cell receptor beta chains below come from one sample, sequenced in a study of OX40 agonist ivuxolimab in advanced cancers. Measured with immunoSEQ multiplex PCR; TCRdb has only the in-frame clones, and not every one. The table includes roughly 48,000 clones, approximately 85% detected once. The input for sequencing was CD4+ or CD8+ T cells sorted from blood, taken in a trial of the OX40 agonist ivuxolimab. These receptors all stem from an adult with an advanced solid tumor such as melanoma, head and neck, liver or kidney cancer.

This chain joins TRBV7-3 and TRBJ1-5; TRBD1 matches 9 bases. The CDR3 is made up of 16 amino acids. The germline V gene encodes CDR1 SGHTA and CDR2 FQGTGA. Trimming removed 3 bases from V and 3 bases from J; junction bases left unmatched: 6. CDR3 in DNA: TGTGCCAGCAGCTTCTGGACAGGGGACTACAATCAGCCCCAGCATTTT. Protein product: CASSFWTGDYNQPQHF.

The V and J genes are TRBV5-4 and TRBJ2-5; D is uncertain. The J call may be incorrect, as the DNA end agrees better with TRBJ2-7. CDR1 and CDR2 (germline): SGHNT, YYREEE (reference sequence). The CDR3 is made up of 13 amino acids. CDR3 DNA sequence: TGTGCCAGCAGCCCGGGCGCTATTTACGAGCAGTACTTC. Encoded protein: CASSPGAIYEQYF.

V usage is TRBV30 and J usage is TRBJ2-7; 7 nucleotides match TRBD1. The germline V gene has CDR1 GTSNPN and CDR2 SVGIG (reference sequence). V lost 4 bases, J lost 4 bases, and 16 bases stayed unmatched. This CDR3 is built from 16 residues. The CDR3 loop reads CAWNRDSPSGSYEQYF. For the CDR3, the DNA is TGTGCCTGGAACCGGGACAGTCCCTCGGGGTCTTACGAGCAGTACTTC.

This chain connects TRBV4-1 to TRBJ1-1; 7 nucleotides match TRBD1. The germline V gene encodes CDR1 MGHRA and CDR2 YSYEKL. CDR3 length: 18 residues. V lost 0 bases and J lost 2; bases outside the gene matches: 12. The CDR3 DNA is TGCGCCAGCAGCCAAGATCTATACTCCGGGACAGCTAACACTGAAGCTTTCTTT. Its protein is CASSQDLYSGTANTEAFF.

J is TRBJ1-2 and V is TRBV5-8; D perhaps matches TRBD1 (5 bases). CDR1 and CDR2 from the germline V gene are SGHTS and YDEGEE. V dropped 2 bases and J dropped 3 bases, with 8 bases sitting between them. The CDR3 is 13 residues long. Here the CDR3 DNA reads TGTGCCAGCAGCTTCCAGGGCGACTATGGCTACACCTTC. The encoded protein is CASSFQGDYGYTF. Drawing the rest from reference TRBV5-8 and TRBJ1-2, the complete variable domain is EAGVTQSPTHLIKTRGQQATLRCSPISGHTSVYWYQQALGLGLQFLLWYDEGEERNRGNFPPRFSGRQFPNYSSELNVNALELEDSALYLCASSFQGDYGYTFGSGTRLTVV.

The chain joins TRBV19 to TRBJ1-2; weak D call: TRBD1 (5 bases). Germline CDR1 and CDR2: LNHDA and SQIVND (reference sequence). The CDR3 is 13 amino acids. The V gene lost 1 base and the J gene lost 8 bases, with 11 bases spanning the gap. The CDR3 spells CASSIGGPYGYTF. CDR3 nucleotide sequence: TGTGCCAGTAGTATAGGGGGCCCTTACGGCTACACCTTC.

This rearrangement joins TRBV7-8 to TRBJ1-6, with D hard to call. Germline V gene data show CDR1 as SGHVS and CDR2 as FQNEAQ. The ends were cut back, 4 bases at V and 4 bases at J, with 17 bases in the middle. The CDR3 runs to 17 residues. The CDR3 sequence is CASSSSLSLWYNSPLHF. CDR3 DNA: TGTGCCAGCAGCTCGTCTCTAAGCTTATGGTATAATTCACCCCTCCACTTT.

The chain recombines TRBV29-1 with TRBJ2-3, with a tentative D call TRBD2 (5 bases). With 7 bases removed from V and 5 bases from J, the gap between germline ends came to 10 bases. The germline V gene encodes CDR1 SQVTM and CDR2 ANQGSEA. The CDR3 length is 11 residues. The CDR3 DNA reads as TGCAGCGCACGGGGTGGAGATACGCAGTATTTT. It translates to CSARGGDTQYF.

The V gene is TRBV28, the J gene TRBJ1-5; D perhaps matches TRBD1 (5 bases). The CDR3 runs to 13 residues. CDR1 is MDHEN, CDR2 SYDVKM, per germline. V was shortened by 6 bases and J by 5 bases, with 11 bases between the two germline ends. The CDR3 DNA is TGTGCCAGCAGGGGGCAGGGCGATCAGCCCCAGCATTTT. Its translation is CASRGQGDQPQHF.

The chain is built from TRBV5-6 and TRBJ2-7, with no clear D. The V end was cut by 1 base, the J end by 0 bases, with 17 bases between. CDR1 is SGHDT, CDR2 YYEEEE, per germline. The CDR3 spans 17 residues. The CDR3 protein is CASSLLVGGAISYEQYF. The CDR3 region has the DNA TGTGCCAGCAGCTTGTTAGTTGGTGGAGCTATCTCCTACGAGCAGTACTTC.

The CDR3 coding sequence is TGTGCCTGGAGTGCCGGGACAGGGAGTTCACCCCTCCACTTT. Translating gives CAWSAGTGSSPLHF. The chain carries TRBV30 and TRBJ1-6, with TRBD1 identical over 9 bases. After removal of 1 base from V and 9 bases from J, the junction contained 4 bases not matched to a gene. The CDR3 has 14 amino acids. Per the germline V gene, CDR1 is GTSNPN and CDR2 is SVGIG (reference sequence).

The chain employs TRBV7-8 and TRBJ2-1; no definite D call. Germline values: CDR1 SGHVS, CDR2 FQNEAQ. The CDR3 extends over 16 amino acids. Trimming took off 4 bases at V and 5 bases at J, with 18 bases between the two ends. The chain's CDR3 is CASSSRSSGINNEQFF. As DNA, the CDR3 is TGTGCCAGCAGCTCCCGGTCCTCGGGTATTAACAATGAGCAGTTCTTC.

The rearrangement joins TRBV30 to TRBJ1-6; D gene ambiguous. Trimming pared 5 bases from V and 4 bases from J, leaving 9 bases between. The CDR3 spans 13 residues. From germline, CDR1 is GTSNPN and CDR2 SVGIG (reference sequence). CDR3 residues: CAWCPLYNSPLHF. Here the CDR3 DNA reads TGTGCCTGGTGCCCCTTATATAATTCACCCCTCCACTTT.

This clone was observed a few times. The gene calls are TRBV7-9 and TRBJ1-6; the D is unclear. Germline CDR1 SEHNR, CDR2 FQNEAQ (reference sequence). The CDR3 contains 14 residues. V was cut by 0 bases and J by 11 bases, with 11 bases left in between. DNA of the CDR3: TGTGCCAGCAGCTTAGCAGGGAAGGAGACACCCCTCCACTTT. Translating it yields CASSLAGKETPLHF.